These 6 T cell receptor beta chains came from one sample sequenced in a study of technical replicates of blood from a handful of donors. TCRdb keeps only in-frame clones here, not all; method: immunoSEQ multiplex PCR. The sample comprises more than 90,000 clones, under 97% of which are singletons, and 0.22% rests with the top ten. Sequencing input: T cells isolated from PBMCs. The receptors derive from a human donor in good health.

This rearrangement joins TRBV5-1 to TRBJ2-1, with 9 bases aligning to TRBD1. CDR1 is SGHRS and CDR2 is YFSETQ in the germline V gene. This CDR3 comprises 16 residues. The ends lost 1 base at V and 7 bases at J; junction bases unmatched: 9. The CDR3 region is CASSLSRDRVGNEQFF. The DNA of the CDR3 is TGCGCCAGCAGCTTGAGCCGGGACAGGGTAGGGAATGAGCAGTTCTTC.

The chain is built from TRBV6-4 and TRBJ2-1, with 15 bases that match TRBD2. Germline trimming cut 8 bases from V and 5 bases from J; bases unmatched to any gene: 4. Germline CDR1 reads MRHNA; CDR2 reads SNTAGT. CDR3 length: 15 residues. The CDR3 bases are TGTGCCAGCCCTGGACTAGCGGGAGGGGACAATGAGCAGTTCTTC. Amino acid sequence: CASPGLAGGDNEQFF.

The V call is TRBV5-4, the J call TRBJ2-7, with a weak D call TRBD2 (5 bases). V lost 2 bases, J lost 1 base, and 13 bases lay in between. The V gene's germline CDR1 is SGHNT and CDR2 YYREEE (reference sequence). The CDR3 spans 15 residues. CDR3 DNA sequence: TGTGCCAGCAGCTTCTCCGGACTCCAATCCTACGAGCAGTACTTC. It specifies CASSFSGLQSYEQYF.

The chain has TRBV6-5 and TRBJ2-7; D remains unclear. CDR3 length equals 12 residues. The germline V gene has CDR1 MNHEY and CDR2 SVGAGI. Trimming stripped 0 bases from V and 6 bases from J, with 6 bases between. The CDR3 sequence: CASSYSPLEQYF. The DNA for the CDR3 is TGTGCCAGCAGTTACTCCCCTCTCGAGCAGTACTTC.

The chain couples TRBV4-2 to TRBJ1-5, with 8 bases lining up with TRBD1. Trimming at V came to 3 bases and at J to 7 bases, leaving 11 bases not matched to a gene. CDR3 length: 16 residues. Germline CDR1 reads LGHNA; CDR2 reads YNFKEQ. Here the CDR3 reads CASSHHDRGSGQPQHF. The CDR3 coding sequence is TGTGCCAGCAGCCATCACGACAGGGGATCGGGACAGCCCCAGCATTTT.

The chain's CDR3 is CASSFTSGHGELFF. As DNA, the CDR3 is TGTGCCAGCAGCTTTACTAGCGGGCACGGGGAGCTGTTTTTT. The V call is TRBV7-2, the J call TRBJ2-2; 9 bases map to TRBD2. Germline V gives CDR1 SGHTA, CDR2 FQGNSA. Unmatched junction bases numbered 3, after V lost 3 bases and J lost 7 bases. This CDR3 contains 14 residues.